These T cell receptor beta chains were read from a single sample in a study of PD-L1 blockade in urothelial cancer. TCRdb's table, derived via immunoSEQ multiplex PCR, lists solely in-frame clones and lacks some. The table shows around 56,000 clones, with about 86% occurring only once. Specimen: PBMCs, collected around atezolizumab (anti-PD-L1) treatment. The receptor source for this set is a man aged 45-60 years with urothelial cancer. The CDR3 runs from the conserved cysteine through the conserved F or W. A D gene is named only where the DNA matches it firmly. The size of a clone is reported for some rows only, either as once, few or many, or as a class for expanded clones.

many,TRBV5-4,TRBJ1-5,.,TGTGCCAGCAGCTTGATCGGGAGCGGGCAGCCCCAGCATTTT,CASSLIGSGQPQHF
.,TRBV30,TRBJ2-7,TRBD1,TGTGCCTGGAAACGACAGGGGGCAGGCTCCTACGAGCAGTACTTC,CAWKRQGAGSYEQYF
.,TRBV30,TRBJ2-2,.,TGTGCCTGGACTGGTTGGGAGAACGGGGAGCTGTTTTTT,CAWTGWENGELFF
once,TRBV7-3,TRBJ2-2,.,TGTGCCAGCAGCTCCTCGGGACTCACCAACACCGGGGAGCTGTTTTTT,CASSSSGLTNTGELFF
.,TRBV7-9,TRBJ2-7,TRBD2,TGTGCCAGCAGCTTAAAGGCAAGCGGGGGTCCCTACGAGCAGTACTTC,CASSLKASGGPYEQYF
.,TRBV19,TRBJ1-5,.,TGTGCCAGTAGTATAGGGCTGTATAGCAATCAGCCCCAGCATTTT,CASSIGLYSNQPQHF
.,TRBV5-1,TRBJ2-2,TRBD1,TGCGCCAGCAGACGACAGGGAAGGGGCACCGGGGAGCTGTTTTTT,CASRRQGRGTGELFF
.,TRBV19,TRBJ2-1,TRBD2,TGTGCCAGTAGGGTCAATAGCGGGCATGAGCAGTTCTTC,CASRVNSGHEQFF
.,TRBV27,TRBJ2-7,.,TGTGCCAGCAGCCCAGCGGGCCTCTCCTACGAGCAGTACTTC,CASSPAGLSYEQYF
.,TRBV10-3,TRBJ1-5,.,TGTGCCATCAGTGAGTTGGAGTATCAGCCCCAGCATTTT,CAISELEYQPQHF
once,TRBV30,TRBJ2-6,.,TGTGCCTGGAGTGACAGCTCTGGGGCCAACGTCCTGACTTTC,CAWSDSSGANVLTF
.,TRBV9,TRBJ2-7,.,TGTGCCAGCAGCGTAGCTGGGACTGGGGTCTACGAGCAGTACTTC,CASSVAGTGVYEQYF
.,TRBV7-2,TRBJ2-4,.,TGTGCCAGCAGCTTAGCGGTCTGGGGGCGTCAAAACATTCAGTACTTC,CASSLAVWGRQNIQYF
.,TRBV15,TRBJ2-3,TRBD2,TGTGCCACCAGCAGCCTAACTAGCGGGATTCCAGATACGCAGTATTTT,CATSSLTSGIPDTQYF
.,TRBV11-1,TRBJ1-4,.,TGTGCCAGCAGCTTGTTACCAGGGGTTGAAAAACTGTTTTTT,CASSLLPGVEKLFF
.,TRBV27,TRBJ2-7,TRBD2,TGTGCCAGCAGGACTACTAGCGGGAGTCCCTACGAGCAGTACTTC,CASRTTSGSPYEQYF
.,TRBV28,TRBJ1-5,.,TGTGCCAGCAGTCTAGCCCGGGTCAACAATCAGCCCCAGCATTTT,CASSLARVNNQPQHF
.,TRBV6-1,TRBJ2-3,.,TGTGCCAGCAGTGAGGTCGGCGGGGGCACAGATACGCAGTATTTT,CASSEVGGGTDTQYF
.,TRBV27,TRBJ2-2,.,TGTGCCAGCAGTTTAATCCGGGGCACCGGGGAGCTGTTTTTT,CASSLIRGTGELFF
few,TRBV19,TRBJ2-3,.,TGTGCCAGTAGTGTCCCCAACTGGGGCAATACGCAGTATTTT,CASSVPNWGNTQYF
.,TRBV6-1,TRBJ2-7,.,TGTGCCAGCAGCTCCCGAGGGTCCCGTTTGGAGCAGTACTTC,CASSSRGSRLEQYF
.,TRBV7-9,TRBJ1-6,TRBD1,TGTGCCAGCAGCTTGGCCGGGACAGGGGGCGTGGGTGGTAATTCACCCCTCCACTTT,CASSLAGTGGVGGNSPLHF
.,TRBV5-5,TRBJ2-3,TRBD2,TGTGCCAGCAGCCAAACATGGACTAGCGGTAGCACAGATACGCAGTATTTT,CASSQTWTSGSTDTQYF
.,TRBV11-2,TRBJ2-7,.,TGTGCCAGCAGCGAAGGGGTTGTGCAGTACTTC,CASSEGVVQYF
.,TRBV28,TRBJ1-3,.,TGTGCCAGCACGAGTACTGGAAACACCATATATTTT,CASTSTGNTIYF
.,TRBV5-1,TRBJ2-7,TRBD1,TGCGCCAGCAGCTTGGCCGTTGGGACAGTCCTTTCATACGAGCAGTACTTC,CASSLAVGTVLSYEQYF
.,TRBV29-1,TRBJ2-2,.,TGCAGCGTCACCTTCAACTTGAACACCGGGGAGCTGTTTTTT,CSVTFNLNTGELFF
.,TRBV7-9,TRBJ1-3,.,TGTGCCAGCAGCTTAGCCCAGCCAGGCTCTGGAAACACCATATATTTT,CASSLAQPGSGNTIYF
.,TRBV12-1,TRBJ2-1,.,TGTGCCAGCAGCTTTGCGCGGGAGCGACCTAACGCCAGCTCCTACAATGAGCAGTTCTTC,CASSFARERPNASSYNEQFF
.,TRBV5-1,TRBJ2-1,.,TGCGCCAGCAGCAAACAGGGTGGTAACTACAATGAGCAGTTCTTC,CASSKQGGNYNEQFF
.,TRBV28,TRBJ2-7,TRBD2,TGTGCCAGCAGTTCCCCCTTCTACGGGAGGGCCGGCCAAACGTCCTACGAGCAGTACTTC,CASSSPFYGRAGQTSYEQYF
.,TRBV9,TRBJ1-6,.,TGTGCCAGCAGCGTAGGCGGGGTAGGCTCACCCCTCCACTTT,CASSVGGVGSPLHF
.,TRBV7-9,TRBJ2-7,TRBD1,TGTGCCAGCAGCTTAGGGGCAGGGGGCTACGAGCAGTACTTC,CASSLGAGGYEQYF
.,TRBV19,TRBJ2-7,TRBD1,TGTGCCAGTAGTATGGGACAGCTATACTCCTACGAGCAGTACTTC,CASSMGQLYSYEQYF
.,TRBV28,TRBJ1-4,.,TGTGCCAGCCGTTTTGTCGCCCTTCGGGAAAAACTGTTTTTT,CASRFVALREKLFF
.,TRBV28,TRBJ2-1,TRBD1,TGTGCCAGCAGGGGACAGGGGTGGAATGAGCAGTTCTTC,CASRGQGWNEQFF
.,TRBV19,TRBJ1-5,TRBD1,TGTGCCAGTAGCCACAGGGGTGGGCCCCAGCATTTT,CASSHRGGPQHF
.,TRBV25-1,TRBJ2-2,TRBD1,TGTGCCAGCAGGGGACAGATAAGCGGGGAGCTGTTTTTT,CASRGQISGELFF
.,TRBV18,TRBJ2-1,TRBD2,TGTGCCAGTTCGACTAGCGGGAGGGATAACAATGAGCAGTTCTTC,CASSTSGRDNNEQFF
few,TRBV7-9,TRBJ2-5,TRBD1,TGTGCCAGCAGCCCTTGGGACAGGGGGGGGACCCAGTACTTC,CASSPWDRGGTQYF
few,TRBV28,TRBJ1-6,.,TGTGCCAGCACCCTAGTCTCTTTCGGTAATTCACCCCTCCACTTT,CASTLVSFGNSPLHF
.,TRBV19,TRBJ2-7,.,TGTGCCAGTAGTAGCCCCGGGATCTTTCCCTACGAGCAGTACTTC,CASSSPGIFPYEQYF
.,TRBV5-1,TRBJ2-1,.,TGCGCCAGCAGCGGGCAACTTGGCGATGAGCAGTTCTTC,CASSGQLGDEQFF
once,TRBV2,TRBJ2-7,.,TGTGCCAGCAGCCCATTGACAGGCGTAAACTACGAGCAGTACTTC,CASSPLTGVNYEQYF
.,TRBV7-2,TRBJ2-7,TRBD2,TGTGCCAGCAGCATCGGGACTAGCGGGAGATTCTACGAGCAGTACTTC,CASSIGTSGRFYEQYF
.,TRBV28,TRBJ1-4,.,TGTGCCAGTATGATGGGGCATCGGGGGGAAAAACTGTTTTTT,CASMMGHRGEKLFF
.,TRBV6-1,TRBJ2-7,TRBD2,TGTGCCAGCAGGCTGACTAGCGGACCCTACGAGCAGTACTTC,CASRLTSGPYEQYF
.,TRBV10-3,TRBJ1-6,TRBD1,TGTGCCATCGGGACAGGGGGCGTTTCACCCCTCCACTTT,CAIGTGGVSPLHF
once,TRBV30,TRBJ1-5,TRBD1,TGTGCCTGGAGCGGGCCGGGACAGGTCTTCAGCCAGCCCCAGCATTTT,CAWSGPGQVFSQPQHF
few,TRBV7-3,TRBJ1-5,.,TGTGCCAGCCCCTTCGGGTCCTGGAGACAGCCCCAGCATTTT,CASPFGSWRQPQHF
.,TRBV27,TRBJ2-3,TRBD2,TGTGCCAGCTCTCTGGGAGCGGGAGTGGGAGATACGCAGTATTTT,CASSLGAGVGDTQYF
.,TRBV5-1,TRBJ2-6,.,TGCGCCAGCAGCACAGGTAGCTCTGGGGCCAACGTCCTGACTTTC,CASSTGSSGANVLTF
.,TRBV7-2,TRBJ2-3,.,TGTGCCAGCAGCTTATCGCGGTCTAGCACAGATACGCAGTATTTT,CASSLSRSSTDTQYF